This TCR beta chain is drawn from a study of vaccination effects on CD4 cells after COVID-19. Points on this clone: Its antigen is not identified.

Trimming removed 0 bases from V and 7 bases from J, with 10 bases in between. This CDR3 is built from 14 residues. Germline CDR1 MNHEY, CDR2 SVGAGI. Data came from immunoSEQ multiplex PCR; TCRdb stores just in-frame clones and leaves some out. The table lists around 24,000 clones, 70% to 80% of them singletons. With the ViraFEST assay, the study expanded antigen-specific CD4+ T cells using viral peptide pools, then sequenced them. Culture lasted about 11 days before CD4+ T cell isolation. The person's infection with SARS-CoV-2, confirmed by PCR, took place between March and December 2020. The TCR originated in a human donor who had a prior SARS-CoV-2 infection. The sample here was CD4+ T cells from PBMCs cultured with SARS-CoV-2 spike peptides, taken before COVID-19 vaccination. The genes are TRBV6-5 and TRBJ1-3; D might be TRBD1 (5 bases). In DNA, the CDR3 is TGTGCCAGCAGTTACTCGAAACAGGCGAACACCATATATTTT. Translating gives CASSYSKQANTIYF.